This passage covers 13 T cell receptor beta chains from one sample sequenced in a study of CD8+CD57+ T cells in acquired aplastic anemia. Using genomic DNA as the template, TCR beta VDJ and CDR3 profiling was carried out. MiXCR, applied by TCRdb to the reads, yields one record per CDR3 protein. This sample has tens of thousands of distinct CDR3 sequences; 68% occur once, and the top ten carry less than 25%. The sequencing input was sorted CD4+, CD8+, or CD8+CD57+ T cells (not recorded which) from PBMCs. These receptor sequences come from a human donor in good health, serving as a control.

At least ten counts were recorded for this clonotype. The V call is TRBV4-1, the J call TRBJ1-2, with TRBD1 as a possible D gene (6 bases). The V end lost 3 bases, the J end lost 3 bases, and 8 bases lay between the germline ends. This CDR3 has 13 residues. Per germline, CDR1 MGHRA and CDR2 YSYEKL. The CDR3 nucleotides read TGCGCCAGCAGCCAGGGGGCAGACTATGGCTACACCTTC. It encodes CASSQGADYGYTF.

V gene TRBV24-1 combines with J gene TRBJ2-2; D is undetermined. The CDR3 has 14 residues. Between the trimmed V and J ends, which lost 12 bases and 1 base, there was a span of 14 bases. Germline CDR1 is KGHDR and CDR2 is SFDVKD. CDR3 in amino acids: CALYVQENTGELFF. The CDR3 nucleotides are TGTGCCTTATATGTCCAGGAGAACACCGGGGAGCTGTTTTTT.

The rearrangement joins TRBV15 to TRBJ1-5, with D unclear. The length of the CDR3 is 12 residues. Germline values: CDR1 LNHNV, CDR2 YYDKDF (reference sequence). Trimming pared 1 base from V and 6 bases from J, leaving 4 bases between. The CDR3 is CATSRVLQPQHF. The CDR3 coding sequence is TGTGCCACCAGCAGAGTACTTCAGCCCCAGCATTTT.

In its sample, this clonotype is medium-sized. The CDR3 nucleotides are TGCAGCGTTGAAGATTACCGGGGACCATTGGGCTACGAGCAGTACTTC. It is translated as CSVEDYRGPLGYEQYF. The chain employs TRBV29-1 and TRBJ2-7; D may correspond to TRBD1 or TRBD2 (5 bases each). V dropped 0 bases and J dropped 3 bases, with 18 bases sitting between them. Germline V gives CDR1 SQVTM, CDR2 ANQGSEA. The CDR3 runs to 16 residues.

The rearrangement links TRBV7-6 to TRBJ2-5; D gene uncertain. This CDR3 has 14 amino acids. Between the trimmed V and J ends, which lost 6 bases and 3 bases, there was a span of 14 bases. The germline V gene has CDR1 SGHVS and CDR2 FNYEAQ. CDR3 DNA: TGTGCCAGCAGTTTAAGTGTCAGCGAAGAGACCCAGTACTTC. The encoded protein is CASSLSVSEETQYF.

The CDR3 DNA reads TGTGCCAGCAGTGAAGGGGGGGCCGAGTGCGGGGCCGGGGAGCTGTTTTTT. Translated: CASSEGGAECGAGELFF. The V gene is TRBV25-1, the J gene TRBJ2-2; D might be TRBD2 (7 bases). The germline V gene encodes CDR1 MGHDK and CDR2 SYGVNS. This CDR3 has 17 amino acids. Between the trimmed V and J ends, which lost 2 bases and 6 bases, there was a span of 19 bases.

In its sample, this clonotype was seen many times. This chain connects TRBV29-1 to TRBJ1-2, with TRBD1 as a possible D gene (6 bases). The CDR3 covers 11 residues. Germline CDR1 and CDR2: SQVTM and ANQGSEA. Trimming took off 5 bases at V and 6 bases at J, with 10 bases between the two ends. CDR3 protein: CSVRRTDGYTF. The CDR3 nucleotides are TGCAGCGTTCGCCGGACAGATGGCTACACCTTC. Full variable domain (rest looked up from reference TRBV29-1 and TRBJ1-2): SAVISQKPSRDICQRGTSLTIQCQVDSQVTMMFWYRQQPGQSLTLIATANQGSEATYESGFVIDKFPISRPNLTFSTLTVSNMSPEDSSIYLCSVRRTDGYTFGSGTRLTVV.

The chain has TRBV19 and TRBJ1-1; weak D call: TRBD1 (5 bases). The CDR3 runs to 13 residues. Trimming removed 2 bases from V and 5 bases from J, with 9 bases in between. Looked up from germline, CDR1 is LNHDA and CDR2 is SQIVND (reference sequence). This chain's CDR3 is CASSIWGRTEAFF. DNA for the CDR3: TGTGCCAGTAGTATATGGGGCCGGACTGAAGCTTTCTTT. The entire variable domain, with the rest obtained from reference TRBV19 and TRBJ1-1, is as follows: DGGITQSPKYLFRKEGQNVTLSCEQNLNHDAMYWYRQDPGQGLRLIYYSQIVNDFQKGDIAEGYSVSREKKESFPLTVTSAQKNPTAFYLCASSIWGRTEAFFGQGTRLTVV.

This clonotype has a handful of counts. The chain combines TRBV29-1 with TRBJ2-1, with D unresolved. V was cut by 7 bases and J by 5 bases, with 9 bases left in between. This CDR3 is 11 amino acids long. Germline assignment: CDR1 SQVTM and CDR2 ANQGSEA. The CDR3, as DNA: TGCAGCGGGACCCGGGACAATGAGCAGTTCTTC. The encoded protein is CSGTRDNEQFF.

This chain connects TRBV6-1 to TRBJ2-7, with TRBD1 matching 10 bases. V lost 4 bases, J lost 3 bases, and 0 bases stayed unmatched. The CDR3 is 13 residues long. Germline CDR1 is MNHNS and CDR2 is SASEGT. Here the CDR3 reads CASSGDRGYEQYV. CDR3 in DNA: TGTGCCAGCAGTGGGGACAGGGGCTACGAGCAGTACGTC.

This clonotype showed up just a few times. The J gene is TRBJ1-4, the V gene TRBV15, with a weak D call TRBD1 (5 bases). The CDR3 has 15 amino acids. Germline lookup yields CDR1 LNHNV and CDR2 YYDKDF (reference sequence). V was clipped by 0 bases and J by 3 bases, with 8 bases between them. CDR3 amino acids: CATSRDQGPNEKLFF. CDR3 nucleotides: TGTGCCACCAGCAGAGATCAGGGCCCTAATGAAAAACTGTTTTTT. Together with reference TRBV15 and TRBJ1-4, the CDR3 gives the full variable domain: DAMVIQNPRYQVTQFGKPVTLSCSQTLNHNVMYWYQQKSSQAPKLLFHYYDKDFNNEADTPDNFQSRRPNTSFCFLDIRSPGLGDTAMYLCATSRDQGPNEKLFFGSGTQLSVL.

A single count supports this clonotype. The junction differs from germline at one of its ends, possibly a read error. The chain uses TRBV20-1 and TRBJ2-1; possibly TRBD2 for D (5 bases). Germline CDR1 and CDR2: DFQATT and SNEGSKA (reference sequence). This CDR3 has 14 residues. The CDR3 loop reads CGASEGSSYNEQFF. Here the CDR3 DNA reads TGCGGTGCTAGTGAGGGTTCCTCCTACAATGAGCAGTTCTTC.

This rearrangement joins TRBV20-1 to TRBJ1-2, with D perhaps matching TRBD1 (5 bases). V gave up 3 bases and J gave up 4 bases, with 15 bases separating them. This CDR3 contains 14 residues. Germline-derived CDR1 and CDR2 are DFQATT and SNEGSKA (reference sequence). CDR3 loop: CSASGGQAVYGYTF. DNA of the CDR3: TGCAGTGCTAGCGGGGGTCAGGCCGTCTATGGCTACACCTTC.